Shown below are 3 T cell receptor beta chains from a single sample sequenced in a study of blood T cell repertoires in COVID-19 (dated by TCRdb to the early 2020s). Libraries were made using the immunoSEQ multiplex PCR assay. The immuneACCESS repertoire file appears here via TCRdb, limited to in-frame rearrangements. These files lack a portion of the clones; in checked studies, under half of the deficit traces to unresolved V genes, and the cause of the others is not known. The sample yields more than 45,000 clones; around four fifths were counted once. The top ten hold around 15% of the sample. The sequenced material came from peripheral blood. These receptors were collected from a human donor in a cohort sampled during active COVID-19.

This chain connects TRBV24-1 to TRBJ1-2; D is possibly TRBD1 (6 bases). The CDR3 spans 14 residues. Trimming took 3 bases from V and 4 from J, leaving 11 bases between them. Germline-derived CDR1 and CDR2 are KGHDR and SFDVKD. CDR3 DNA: TGTGCCACCAGTGATGCCGGGACAAGCTATGGCTACACCTTC. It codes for CATSDAGTSYGYTF.

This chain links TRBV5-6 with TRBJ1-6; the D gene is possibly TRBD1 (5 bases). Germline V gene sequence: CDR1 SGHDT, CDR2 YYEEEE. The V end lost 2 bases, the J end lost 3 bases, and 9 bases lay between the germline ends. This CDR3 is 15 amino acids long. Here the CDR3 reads CASSFTGFYNSPLHF. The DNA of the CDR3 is TGTGCCAGCAGCTTTACAGGATTCTATAATTCACCCCTCCACTTT.

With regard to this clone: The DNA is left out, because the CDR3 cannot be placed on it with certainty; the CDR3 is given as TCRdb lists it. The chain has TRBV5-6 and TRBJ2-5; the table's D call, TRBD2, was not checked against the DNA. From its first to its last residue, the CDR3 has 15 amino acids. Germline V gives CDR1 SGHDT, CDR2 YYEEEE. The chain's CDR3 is CASSLIQRETQYFYF.